This record covers a single TCR beta chain. Its antigen is unidentified. The assay covered 95,000 to 100,000 TCR templates per sample. Profiling relied on immunoSEQ multiplex PCR, and the TCRdb table lists in-frame clones only, not all of them. The profile covers about 91,000 clones, with roughly 96% appearing a single time and roughly 0.033% taken by the ten largest. This record comes from a study of siplizumab effects on memory and regulatory T cells. General observations from the study: Left unconfirmed was the suppressive function of proliferating Tregs from siplizumab cultures. The study found naive T cells seemingly more diverse than memory cells and seemingly major alloresponse contributors. For mappable alloreactive CD4+ clones, the mean Treg-derived fraction was about 69% with siplizumab and around 27% in controls.

The CDR3 is made up of 15 amino acids. The ends lost 5 bases at V and 4 bases at J; junction bases unmatched: 4. CDR1 SGHTA and CDR2 FQGTGA come from the germline V gene. The TCR originated in a human donor in good health. Sample: naive CD4+ T cells sorted from blood. The gene calls are TRBV7-3 and TRBJ2-1, with 11 bases aligning to TRBD1. CDR3 protein: CASSAGTGGYNEQFF. The CDR3 DNA reads as TGTGCCAGCAGCGCCGGGACAGGGGGTTACAATGAGCAGTTCTTC.